The 6 T cell receptor beta chains given below trace back to one sample, sequenced in a study of cytomegalovirus exposure and HLA in healthy donors. The PCR used 60 Vbeta and 13 Jbeta primers. Measured with immunoSEQ multiplex PCR; TCRdb has only the in-frame clones, and not every one. This sample's clone table lists 150,000 to 200,000 clones. Material: PBMCs. These receptors all come from a woman under 30 in good health and CMV-seropositive.

The chain employs TRBV11-3 and TRBJ1-2; 9 bases align to TRBD1. V shed 4 bases and J 6 bases; nucleotides not matched to a gene: 9. Germline assignment: CDR1 SGHNT and CDR2 YENEEA. The CDR3 loop spans 15 amino acids. The CDR3, as DNA: TGTGCCAGCAGCTACCCAGGGACAGGGAGTAATGGCTACACCTTC. It is translated as CASSYPGTGSNGYTF. Filled out from reference TRBV11-3 and TRBJ1-2, the complete variable domain reads EAGVVQSPRYKIIEKKQPVAFWCNPISGHNTLYWYLQNLGQGPELLIRYENEEAVDDSQLPKDRFSAERLKGVDSTLKIQPAELGDSAVYLCASSYPGTGSNGYTFGSGTRLTVV.

The chain joins TRBV4-1 to TRBJ1-2, with 7 bases aligning to TRBD1. This CDR3 region has 19 residues. The trim removed 2 bases at V and 3 bases at J, leaving 18 bases unmatched. Germline V gene data show CDR1 as MGHRA and CDR2 as YSYEKL. The CDR3 loop reads CASSQIQQDRDSLYYGYTF. The CDR3 DNA sequence: TGCGCCAGCAGCCAAATCCAACAAGACCGGGACAGCTTATACTATGGCTACACCTTC.

The chain joins TRBV7-2 to TRBJ1-2; D gene uncertain. V gave up 2 bases and J gave up 7 bases, with 11 bases separating them. The CDR3 has 13 residues. Germline CDR1 SGHTA, CDR2 FQGNSA. This CDR3 is CASSLSRERGYTF. CDR3 coding DNA: TGTGCCAGCAGCTTATCCCGGGAACGTGGCTACACCTTC.

The chain uses TRBV18 and TRBJ1-2; tentatively, D is TRBD1 (6 bases). Germline V gives CDR1 KGHSH, CDR2 LQKENI. V lost 1 base to trimming and J lost 5 bases, with 35 bases between them. The CDR3 is 22 residues long. Here the CDR3 reads CASSPRSFWVRDTEPFGYGYTF. The CDR3 DNA follows: TGTGCCAGCTCACCACGTTCGTTTTGGGTGAGGGACACCGAGCCTTTTGGATATGGCTACACCTTC.

CDR3 sequence (DNA): TGTGCCAGCGTAGGGCTAGCGGGGGAAAACACAGATACGCAGTATTTT. Translating it yields CASVGLAGENTDTQYF. The chain employs TRBV6-8 and TRBJ2-3, with 10 nucleotides matching TRBD2. V was clipped by 8 bases and J by 2 bases; unmatched bases: 10. The CDR3 has 16 residues. From germline, CDR1 is MNHGY and CDR2 SAAAGT.

J is TRBJ1-2 and V is TRBV11-2; 11 nucleotides line up with TRBD1. The CDR3 sequence is 16 residues long. Germline assignment: CDR1 SGHAT and CDR2 FQNNGV. V dropped 6 bases and J dropped 7; count of bases not matched to a gene: 13. The CDR3 reads CASRLPRGQGASGYTF. CDR3 sequence (DNA): TGTGCCAGCAGACTCCCCCGAGGACAGGGGGCAAGTGGCTACACCTTC.